The T cell receptor (beta chain) described here comes from a study of vaccination and CD4 T cells after COVID-19 (dated by TCRdb to between 2021 and 2023). About the study as a whole: The convalescent cohort comprised six males and four females, including two Hispanic individuals, seven Caucasians, two Asians and one multiracial person. Participants got two doses of the Pfizer-BioNTech BNT162b2 vaccine (n=8) or two doses of the Moderna mRNA-1273 vaccine (n=2). Post-COVID blood samples were collected from convalescent patients a median of approximately 93 days after diagnosis, with a range of roughly 30 to 170 days. Post-vaccine blood samples were collected a median of around 2.5 months after the second vaccine dose, ranging from roughly 12 to 250 days. Overlapping spike peptide pools from SARS-CoV-2 and from the common cold coronaviruses HCoV-NL63, HCoV-OC43 and HCoV-229E were used as culture stimuli. In control cultures, a CEFX viral epitope pool was used as positive control, an HIV-1 Nef peptide pool was used as negative control, or no peptide was added. In 10 COVID-19 convalescent patients and a handful of infection-naive healthy vaccine recipients, the spike-specific CD4+ TCR repertoire before mRNA vaccination was compared with the repertoire after mRNA vaccination. Memory CD4+ T cell crossreactivity between SARS-CoV-2 and common cold coronavirus spike proteins was assessed at the TCR clonotype level in an earlier paper using these donors.

Study-wide conclusions, independent of this receptor: The study included relatively few convalescent patients and did not analyze early timepoints after natural infection. Among convalescent patients, a median roughly 90% of the SARS-CoV-2-reactive clones seen after vaccination appeared only after vaccination, which suggests priming specific to the vaccine. Although the median number of SARS-CoV-2-reactive clonotypes went up from approximately 20 after infection to approximately 40 after vaccination, the increase was not significant. Of the vaccine-specific clones found in convalescent patients, nearly all (304 of 307) were mono-reactive for SARS-CoV-2 spike instead of being cross-reactive with common cold coronaviruses.

Regarding this clonotype: What antigen it recognizes has not been identified. The sample holds no much larger clone one base away, and base qualities are not on file.

Preparation of the library involved PCR. TCR sequencing of DNA from cultured CD4+ T cells used the Oncomine TCR Beta short-read assay at the Johns Hopkins FTIC core. The QIAamp micro DNA kit was used to extract genomic DNA from the cultured CD4+ T cells. The Oncomine TCR Beta libraries from cultured CD4+ T cells were pooled using unique dual indexes and then sequenced on an Illumina iSeq 100. In the authors' own workflow: Non-productive sequences were removed, and CDR3s not starting with C, not ending with F or W, or shorter than 7 amino acids were discarded. The MANAFEST web application identified antigen-specific clonotypes by comparing peptide-stimulated wells against reference wells and other culture wells. An FDR below 0.05, an odds ratio above 5, and a productive frequency above 0.1% in at least two of three replicate wells were required for clones to be considered positive. A clonotype counted as cross-reactive if it showed significant expansion both in the SARS-CoV-2 spike wells and in at least one common cold coronavirus spike condition. Levenshtein distances (stringdist) and unrooted phylogenetic trees (ape) in R version 3.6.1 were used to assess CDR3 homology. TCRdb itself trimmed the public reads at Q25 with fastp, ran MiXCR and retained productive beta chains. One record per CDR3 amino acid sequence lists the most common genes and DNA. These V and J calls are TCRdb output, not the study's own analysis. Recorded for this sample are approximately 7,600 distinct CDR3 sequences; about 50% of them occurred a single time. Together, the top ten hold 24% of the sample.

In light of the paper, this sample's treatment or condition label describes: roughly 11-day PBMC culture with coronavirus spike peptide pools or control peptides (ViraFEST assay). CD4+ T cells from unexposed donors were collected before the COVID-19 pandemic (2011-2018). The study used the ViraFEST assay, which expanded antigen-specific T cells with peptide pools and then identified expanded clonotypes by TCR sequencing. Each well held 2 million to 2.5 million PBMCs cultured with roughly 10 ug/ml peptide pools in IMDM containing around 4.5% human AB serum and roughly 10 IU/ml IL-2. Half of the culture medium was replaced with fresh IL-2-containing medium on days 3 and 7. CD4+ T cells were isolated after less than twelve days of culture through negative selection using the EasySep CD4+ T cell isolation kit. As cell number allowed, CD4+ T cells from unexposed donors were tested for reactivity to SARS-CoV-2 S and N and to four common cold coronavirus spike pools. Ficoll-Paque Plus gradient centrifugation was used to isolate PBMCs from whole blood, and the isolated PBMCs were then either used fresh or cryopreserved at -140C. In general, triplicate wells were set up for every culture condition. The leukapheresis product used for the unexposed donors was purchased from a commercial source.

The germline V gene provides CDR1 SGHVS and CDR2 FNYEAQ. The CDR3 runs 14 residues from the cysteine to the phenylalanine. The DNA shown is the 42-base CDR3, in frame from base 1. Deletion took 5 bases off V and 4 bases off J, with a span of 11 bases between the germline ends. The sequence was collected from a human donor in good health. The rearranged segments are TRBV7-6 and TRBJ2-2; the D element might be TRBD1 or TRBD2, as each aligns at 5 bases. The sequenced sample was CD4+ T cells from blood, cultured in vitro. The CDR3: CASSSRDLTGELFF. The base sequence is TGTGCCAGCAGCAGCCGGGACCTCACCGGGGAGCTGTTTTTT.